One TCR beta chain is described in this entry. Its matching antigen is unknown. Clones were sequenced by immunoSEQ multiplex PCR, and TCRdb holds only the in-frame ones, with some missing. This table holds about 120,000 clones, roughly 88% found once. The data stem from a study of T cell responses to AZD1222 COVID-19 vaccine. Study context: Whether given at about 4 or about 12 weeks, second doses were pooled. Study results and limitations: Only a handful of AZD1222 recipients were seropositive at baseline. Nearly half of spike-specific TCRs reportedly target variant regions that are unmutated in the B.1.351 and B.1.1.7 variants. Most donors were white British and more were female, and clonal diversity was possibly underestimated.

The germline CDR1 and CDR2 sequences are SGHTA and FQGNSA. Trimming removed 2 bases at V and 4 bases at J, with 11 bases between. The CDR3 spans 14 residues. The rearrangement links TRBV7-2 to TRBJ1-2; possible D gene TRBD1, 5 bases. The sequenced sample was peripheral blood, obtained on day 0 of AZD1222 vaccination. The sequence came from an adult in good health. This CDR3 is CASSLLGTRYGYTF. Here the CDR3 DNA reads TGTGCCAGCAGCTTACTTGGGACCCGCTATGGCTACACCTTC.